The 17 T cell receptor beta chains listed next were all sequenced from one sample in a study of multiple sclerosis patients with progressive multifocal leukoencephalopathy. Regarding time point: before natalizumab initiation. Generated by immunoSEQ multiplex PCR, the TCRdb table keeps only in-frame clones and is missing some. The data contain under 40,000 clones, more than 85% of them singletons. Sequencing was carried out using PBMCs. Receptor source: a man in his thirties or forties with multiple sclerosis.

This chain joins TRBV7-2 and TRBJ2-3, with 9 bases fitting TRBD2. Germline values: CDR1 SGHTA, CDR2 FQGNSA. V gave up 3 bases and J gave up 6 bases; unmatched junction bases: 10. The CDR3 consists of 16 residues. The CDR3 sequence is CASSFASGTWGDTQYF. In nucleotides, the CDR3 is TGTGCCAGCAGCTTTGCTAGCGGGACCTGGGGGGATACGCAGTATTTT. Full variable domain (outside the CDR3, taken from reference TRBV7-2 and TRBJ2-3): GAGVSQSPSNKVTEKGKDVELRCDPISGHTALYWYRQSLGQGLEFLIYFQGNSAPDKSGLPSDRFSAERTGGSVSTLTIQRTQQEDSAVYLCASSFASGTWGDTQYFGPGTRLTVL.

The chain employs TRBV4-3 and TRBJ2-2; perhaps TRBD1 as D (6 bases). Trimming stripped 1 base from V and 6 bases from J, with 15 bases between. This CDR3 is built from 16 residues. The germline V gene has CDR1 LGHNA and CDR2 YSLEER. CDR3 protein: CASSQVLGGRAGELFF. The CDR3 DNA reads TGCGCCAGCAGCCAAGTGTTAGGGGGTAGGGCCGGGGAGCTGTTTTTT.

The gene calls are TRBV5-1 and TRBJ2-1; D uncertain. CDR1 is SGHRS and CDR2 is YFSETQ in the germline V gene. The CDR3 totals 15 residues. The V gene lost 4 bases and the J gene lost 4 bases, with 15 bases spanning the gap. The CDR3 sequence is CASSPGGSIYNEQFF. For the CDR3, the DNA is TGCGCCAGCAGCCCCGGTGGGTCGATATACAATGAGCAGTTCTTC.

V usage is TRBV6-5 and J usage is TRBJ2-5, with a possible D match to TRBD2 (7 bases). Germline lookup yields CDR1 MNHEY and CDR2 SVGAGI. Between the trimmed V and J ends, which lost 8 bases and 5 bases, there was a span of 18 bases. This CDR3 contains 14 residues. The CDR3 reads CASGGAGVYETQYF. In nucleotides, the CDR3 is TGTGCCAGCGGGGGGGCGGGAGTTTACGAGACCCAGTACTTC.

The chain carries TRBV11-2 and TRBJ2-2; D ambiguous. The V gene lost 4 bases and the J gene lost 5 bases, with 11 bases spanning the gap. Per the germline V gene, CDR1 is SGHAT and CDR2 is FQNNGV. The CDR3 covers 14 residues. This chain's CDR3 is CASSSPPATGELFF. As DNA, the CDR3 is TGTGCCAGCAGCTCCCCCCCCGCGACCGGGGAGCTGTTTTTT.

The chain employs TRBV11-3 and TRBJ2-7; D gene uncertain. Looked up from germline, CDR1 is SGHNT and CDR2 is YENEEA. V was shortened by 5 bases and J by 3 bases, with 8 bases between the two germline ends. The CDR3 length is 12 residues. The CDR3 is CASSQVGYEQYV. CDR3 bases: TGTGCCAGCAGCCAAGTTGGCTACGAGCAGTACGTC.

The chain joins TRBV6-5 to TRBJ1-4; no reliable D call. The CDR3 runs 13 residues. Trimming left V 0 bases short and J 8 bases short, with 7 bases between. Germline CDR1 MNHEY, CDR2 SVGAGI. CDR3 residues: CASSYSTAEKLFF. For the CDR3, the DNA is TGTGCCAGCAGTTACTCAACAGCCGAAAAACTGTTTTTT.

A remark on this clone: A read error may account for a junction end that differs from germline. The chain couples TRBV10-1 to TRBJ2-3, with TRBD1 matching over 7 bases. Germline-derived CDR1 and CDR2 are WNHNN and SYGVQD (reference sequence). The CDR3 is 13 residues long. Here the CDR3 DNA reads TGCGCCGGCAGACAGGGCCCGAGAGATACGCAGTATTTT. It is translated as CAGRQGPRDTQYF.

V is TRBV15 and J is TRBJ2-7, with TRBD2 as a possible D gene (6 bases). The CDR3 spans 13 residues. Trimming took 4 bases from V and 5 from J, leaving 12 bases between them. The germline CDR1 and CDR2 sequences are LNHNV and YYDKDF (reference sequence). The CDR3 here is CATSMVKRDEQYF. The CDR3, as DNA: TGTGCCACCAGCATGGTTAAGCGGGACGAGCAGTACTTC.

The V gene is TRBV5-1, the J gene TRBJ2-3; D tentatively reads TRBD1 or TRBD2 (5 bases each). Germline values: CDR1 SGHRS, CDR2 YFSETQ. Trimming took off 3 bases at V and 2 bases at J, with 10 bases between the two ends. This CDR3 contains 14 residues. CDR3 DNA: TGCGCCAGCAGCTCCGGGACCCCCACAGATACGCAGTATTTT. Encoded protein: CASSSGTPTDTQYF.

The chain employs TRBV5-6 and TRBJ2-4; 8 bases are shared with TRBD1. J lost 5 bases, V lost 4 bases, and 11 bases had no gene match. The germline V gene has CDR1 SGHDT and CDR2 YYEEEE. CDR3 length: 16 amino acids. The CDR3 loop is CASSRTGTARQNIQYF. CDR3 DNA: TGTGCCAGCAGCCGGACAGGGACAGCGAGACAAAACATTCAGTACTTC.

The chain has TRBV7-2 and TRBJ2-1, with D possibly TRBD2 on 6 matching bases. The length of the CDR3 is 13 residues. Germline values: CDR1 SGHTA, CDR2 FQGNSA. With 8 bases removed from V and 9 bases from J, the gap between germline ends came to 17 bases. CDR3 in amino acids: CASRWYSGGEQFF. As DNA, the CDR3 is TGTGCCAGCCGCTGGTATTCCGGGGGTGAGCAGTTCTTC.

The rearrangement joins TRBV2 to TRBJ1-2, with D possibly TRBD1 on 6 matching bases. The CDR3 contains 13 residues. The V and J ends lost 1 base and 8 bases respectively, with 11 bases between them. Per germline, CDR1 SNHLY and CDR2 FYNNEI. This CDR3 is CASSEDRAGGYTF. CDR3 nucleotide sequence: TGTGCCAGCAGTGAAGACAGGGCGGGAGGCTACACCTTC.

V is TRBV7-2 and J is TRBJ2-1; no clear D gene. There are 16 residues in the CDR3. CDR1 is SGHTA and CDR2 is FQGNSA in the germline V gene. The V and J ends lost 0 bases and 2 bases respectively, with 11 bases between them. CDR3 nucleotide sequence: TGTGCCAGCAGCTTAGCGGTGAGCCCTACCTACAATGAGCAGTTCTTC. This encodes CASSLAVSPTYNEQFF.

This clone was detected only once. The chain links TRBV30 to TRBJ1-4; 8 bases align to TRBD1. With 5 bases clipped from V and 6 bases from J, the junction kept 14 bases outside the gene matches. The CDR3 runs 16 residues. Germline CDR1 GTSNPN, CDR2 SVGIG (reference sequence). The DNA of the CDR3 is TGTGCCTGGGTCGGACAGGGAAGACGGGAAGATGAAAAACTGTTTTTT. This translates into CAWVGQGRREDEKLFF.

This sequence joins TRBV9 and TRBJ2-3; either TRBD1 or TRBD2 may fit D (5 bases each). V was shortened by 5 bases and J by 2 bases, with 15 bases between the two germline ends. From germline, CDR1 is SGDLS and CDR2 YYNGEE. The CDR3 contains 15 residues. The CDR3 loop is CASRRGISATDTQYF. Here the CDR3 DNA reads TGTGCCAGCAGGAGGGGCATCTCTGCCACAGATACGCAGTATTTT.

This chain links TRBV19 with TRBJ1-1, with D possibly TRBD1 on 5 matching bases. V was pared by 4 bases and J by 0 bases, with 12 bases between. The CDR3 totals 15 residues. Per the germline V gene, CDR1 is LNHDA and CDR2 is SQIVND (reference sequence). CDR3 sequence: CASSTSGRLNTEAFF. The CDR3 bases are TGTGCCAGTAGTACCTCGGGACGGCTGAACACTGAAGCTTTCTTT.